Here is one T cell receptor (beta chain) with its context. This entry is derived from a study of cytotoxic CD8 clonotypes in ibrutinib-treated CLL. Study at large: Following treatment for a median approximately 12 months, range 6 to 36, response samples were then taken.

Trimming removed 7 bases from V and 7 bases from J; junction bases left unmatched: 8. Germline CDR1 and CDR2: MGHDK and SYGVNS. There are 14 residues in the CDR3. Produced via immunoSEQ multiplex PCR; TCRdb's table is partial and in-frame only. Among around 300,000 clones listed, about 80% were seen once. This clonotype was sampled from a human donor with chronic lymphocytic leukemia. Specimen: PBMCs, collected before ibrutinib treatment. The chain carries TRBV25-1 and TRBJ2-1, with 9 bases fitting TRBD2. The chain's CDR3 is CASIASSGKNEQFF. The CDR3 DNA sequence: TGTGCCAGCATTGCGTCTAGCGGGAAAAATGAGCAGTTCTTC.